This T cell receptor beta chain came from a study of T cell repertoires in cytomegalovirus infection. Whole-study context: Selected CMV epitopes included recently identified HLA-C-restricted ones as well as well-studied HLA-B-restricted ones. Public TCR beta signature analysis indicated the presence of both CMV infection and matching HLA type. General study points: HLA-C-restricted CMV-specific TCR beta clonotypes prevailed in the ex vivo response. The cumulative frequency of public TCR beta families identified carriers of CMV plus the relevant HLA.

This clonotype showed up many times. Its antigen is undetermined. TCRdb processed the reads anew with MiXCR; each CDR3 protein has one entry. The sample yields about 770,000 distinct CDR3 sequences, roughly 29% seen once. Germline V gene lookup returns CDR1 SGHAT and CDR2 FQNNGV. Trimming at V came to 3 bases and at J to 7 bases, leaving 3 bases not matched to a gene. There are 13 residues in the CDR3. The source of this sequence is a human donor in good health (CMV status not recorded). Some clones in this sample may be carry-over from other donors' samples. V usage is TRBV11-2 and J usage is TRBJ2-1; TRBD1 matches 7 bases. The specimen comprised cultured CD8+ T cells from PBMCs, sampled from culture after CMV antigen stimulation. The CDR3 DNA sequence: TGTGCCAGCAGCTTTGAACAGGGGAATGAGCAGTTCTTC. Translation: CASSFEQGNEQFF.